This T cell receptor (beta chain) was sequenced for a study of shared clonotypes between healthy human individuals. At the level of the study: Plates per donor: three CD4 naive, three CD4 memory, two CD8 naive, one CD8 memory. Study observations and caveats: Researchers found naive subsets generally carried larger estimated richness than memory subsets. Naive CD4 clonotypes overlapped across a few donors at about 5.2%.

Details on this clone: Its cognate antigen is unknown.

Profiling relied on immunoSEQ multiplex PCR, and the TCRdb table lists in-frame clones only, not all of them. The sample contains 1,500,000 or so clones, about 98.5% of which appear only once. This CDR3 is built from 16 residues. The J segment lost 6 bases and the V segment lost 5 bases, leaving 7 bases of the junction unmatched. The germline CDR1 and CDR2 sequences are SGHAT and FQNNGV. The sequenced material came from naive CD4+ T cells sorted from blood. Subset reported: CD45RA+ positively selected. The chain joins TRBV11-2 to TRBJ2-2; TRBD2 aligns across 12 bases. This TCR was sampled from a man aged 25 to 40 in good health. The CDR3 loop is CASSPPSGRAPGELFF. CDR3 in DNA: TGTGCCAGCAGCCCACCTAGCGGGAGGGCCCCCGGGGAGCTGTTTTTT.